This TCR beta chain came from a study of cytomegalovirus exposure and HLA in healthy donors. Study results and limitations: TCR beta sequences numbering roughly 16,000 were associated with HLA alleles at 0.05 false discovery rate in a later analysis. Most observed TCR sequences were rare, whereas some public TCRs were detected in many donors. For most subjects, TCR beta sequences were reported to predict HLA-A and HLA-B alleles with accuracy.

Unrecorded immune exposures were likely, despite nominal health at sampling. Details on this clone: The target antigen is unknown.

It was with 60 Vbeta and 13 Jbeta primers that the PCR ran. Using immunoSEQ multiplex PCR, the repertoire was profiled, and TCRdb retains in-frame clones only, with some absent. The sample consists of roughly 250,000 clones, around 65% of them appearing once. The CDR3 covers 15 residues. The V gene end was trimmed by 0 bases and the J gene end by 3 bases; junction bases not matched to a gene: 2. Germline CDR1 reads LNHNV; CDR2 reads YYDKDF (reference sequence). This sequence originates from a female donor in good health and CMV-seronegative. The J gene is TRBJ2-7, the V gene TRBV15, with 10 bases matching TRBD2. Sequenced input: PBMCs. The CDR3 loop reads CATSREPSGGYEQYF. The CDR3 bases are TGTGCCACCAGCAGAGAGCCTAGCGGGGGCTACGAGCAGTACTTC.